This note documents a single TCR beta chain sequence. Antigen unknown. This sample stems from a study of T-cell reconstitution after alpha-beta-depleted transplantation in children. Broader study findings: Several hundred rapidly expanded clones from non-depleted graft cells reportedly supplied alpha-beta T cells about two months post-transplant. T-cell numbers and diversity, one year after transplant, stemmed largely from T cells that were newly produced.

This CDR3 region has 13 residues. V lost 8 bases, J lost 5 bases, and 16 bases lay in between. Preparation of the TCRbeta library was carried out with unique molecular identifiers. One entry per CDR3 protein, called by TCRdb with MiXCR from the PCR reads. The data hold around 300,000 distinct CDR3 sequences, with more than 20% observed a single time. The sequence was collected from a male patient aged 10-17 years who had a stem cell transplant for acute lymphoblastic leukemia, so the T cells may come from the graft donor. Sequences were derived from PBMCs, mostly from graft donor cells, sampled 180 days after TCRalphabeta/CD19-depleted stem cell transplant. This chain uses TRBV12-3 or TRBV12-4 with TRBJ2-7, with D unresolved. This CDR3 is CASGAEAWHEQYF. The CDR3 DNA sequence: TGTGCCAGCGGCGCGGAAGCGTGGCACGAGCAGTACTTC.